A selection of T cell receptor beta chains follows, all from one sample in a study of cytomegalovirus exposure and HLA in healthy donors. Sequencing was performed with immunoSEQ multiplex PCR; in TCRdb, only in-frame clones are kept and a portion is missing. The sample shows around 75,000 clones, about four fifths of them seen only once. Sequenced sample: PBMCs. These receptors were collected from a man aged 35 to 55 in good health and CMV-seronegative. CDR3s include the opening cysteine and the closing phenylalanine or tryptophan. A D gene is named only where the DNA matches it firmly. Size values are once, few and many counts, or a class for expanded clones, and some rows have none.

TRBV5-5	TRBD2	TRBJ2-3	once	TGTGCCAGCAGCTTGGCGGGACTAGCCCTCCCAGATACGCAGTATTTT	CASSLAGLALPDTQYF
TRBV15	.	TRBJ2-7	.	TGTGCCACCAGCAAAACAGACCACGAGCAGTACTTC	CATSKTDHEQYF
TRBV5-5	TRBD2	TRBJ2-3	.	TGTGCCAGCACCATAGGGTCTAGCGGGGGGACAGATACGCAGTATTTT	CASTIGSSGGTDTQYF
TRBV7-9	TRBD2	TRBJ2-7	.	TGTGCCAGCAGCCCCCGGACTAGCGGTAGCTACGAGCAGTACTTC	CASSPRTSGSYEQYF
TRBV6-1	TRBD1	TRBJ1-2	.	TGTGCCAGCAGTGGCCTGGGACAGAACTATGGCTACACCTTC	CASSGLGQNYGYTF
TRBV27	.	TRBJ2-7	.	TGTGCCAGCACCTACCCGGGGTCCCCCTACGAGCAGTACTTC	CASTYPGSPYEQYF
TRBV7-9	TRBD1	TRBJ2-6	.	TGTTCCAGCAGCCTTATGGGGGACAGGGGGGCCAACGTCCTGACTTTC	CSSSLMGDRGANVLTF
TRBV5-5	TRBD1	TRBJ2-1	.	TGTGCCAGCAGCTTGGGTGGGACAGGGGGCTCCTACAATGAGCAGTTCTTC	CASSLGGTGGSYNEQFF
TRBV9	.	TRBJ2-3	.	TGTGCCAGCAGCGTAGAGCCGAGGCCCAGCACAGATACGCAGTATTTT	CASSVEPRPSTDTQYF
TRBV5-1	.	TRBJ1-6	.	TGCGCCAGCGGAACTGGGGGGGACTATAATTCACCCCTCCACTTT	CASGTGGDYNSPLHF
TRBV27	TRBD1	TRBJ1-2	.	TGTGCCAGCAGTTTACGAGGGACAGTGGTCTATGGCTACACCTTC	CASSLRGTVVYGYTF
TRBV16	TRBD1	TRBJ1-2	once	TGTGCCAGCAGCCTCCGGACAGGGAACTATGGCTACCCCTTC	CASSLRTGNYGYPF
TRBV7-2	.	TRBJ1-2	.	TGTGCCAGCAGCTTGCAGATTAACTATGGCTACACCTTC	CASSLQINYGYTF
TRBV6-6	.	TRBJ1-5	.	TGTGCCAGCAGTTTGACACCTCATAGCAATCAGCCCCAGCATTTT	CASSLTPHSNQPQHF
TRBV5-1	.	TRBJ1-5	few	TGCGCCAGCAGCTTGGCCGGTCAGCCCCAGCATTTT	CASSLAGQPQHF
TRBV7-9	TRBD1	TRBJ1-5	.	TGTGCCAGCAGCCCATCCGGGACAGGGGATCAGCCCCAGCATTTT	CASSPSGTGDQPQHF
TRBV2	TRBD1	TRBJ1-5	.	TGTGCCAGCACCGAACAGGGGCCGGGTTATCAGCCCCAGCATTTT	CASTEQGPGYQPQHF
TRBV7-7	.	TRBJ2-7	.	TGTGCTAGCAGCTTATCAGGGAACTACGAGCAGTACTTC	CASSLSGNYEQYF
TRBV6-6	.	TRBJ1-1	.	TGTGCCAGCAGTCTACGGGATAAACGAGGGCGAGCTTTCTTT	CASSLRDKRGRAFF
TRBV7-9	.	TRBJ1-1	.	TGTGCCAGCAGCTTATATAATTGGGACTCCACTGAAGCTTTCTTT	CASSLYNWDSTEAFF
TRBV2	.	TRBJ2-5	.	TGTGCCAGCAGGTTTGGAGGGTACGCAGAGACCCAGTACTTC	CASRFGGYAETQYF
TRBV5-1	TRBD2	TRBJ2-5	.	TGCGCCAGCAGCTTGGTGGCGGGAGGGCAAGAGACCCAGTACTTC	CASSLVAGGQETQYF